These T cell receptor beta chains were read from a single sample in a study of graft-versus-host responses after intestinal transplantation. TCRdb's table, derived via immunoSEQ multiplex PCR, lists solely in-frame clones and lacks some. Of some 69,000 clones listed, 92% are singletons. The sample was bone marrow, taken 734 days after intestinal transplantation. These receptors were obtained from a human patient who received an intestinal transplant, so some T cells may come from the graft donor. CDR3s include the opening cysteine and the closing phenylalanine or tryptophan. D genes are given only for firm matches. Clone size is given for some rows only: seen once, a few or many times, or a class if the clone is expanded.

V,size,J,D,CDR3,DNA
TRBV5-1,once,TRBJ1-1,NA,CASSFWGPDTEAFF,TGCGCCAGCAGCTTCTGGGGGCCCGACACTGAAGCTTTCTTT
TRBV9,NA,TRBJ2-1,NA,CASSVLGVPSHNEQFF,TGTGCCAGCAGCGTATTGGGAGTTCCCTCGCACAATGAGCAGTTCTTC
TRBV7-9,NA,TRBJ2-5,NA,CASTKLPKETQYF,TGTGCCAGCACCAAGCTCCCCAAAGAGACCCAGTACTTC
TRBV6-1,NA,TRBJ2-1,TRBD1,CASSEDSGTGEQFF,TGTGCCAGCAGTGAAGATTCCGGGACAGGTGAGCAGTTCTTC
TRBV2,NA,TRBJ2-1,NA,CASSRDGYNEQFF,TGTGCCAGCAGCAGGGACGGCTACAATGAGCAGTTCTTC
TRBV28,NA,TRBJ2-7,NA,CASSLDSKYEQYF,TGTGCCAGCAGTTTAGATAGTAAGTACGAGCAGTACTTC
TRBV5-4,once,TRBJ2-2,TRBD1,CASSHMDRVVAGELFF,TGTGCCAGCAGCCACATGGACAGGGTTGTTGCCGGGGAGCTGTTTTTT
TRBV7-6,NA,TRBJ1-1,NA,CASSLNPGRGGTEAFF,TGTGCCAGCAGCCTGAACCCGGGACGCGGGGGGACTGAAGCTTTCTTT
TRBV6-5,NA,TRBJ1-5,NA,CASSFGVQPQHF,TGTGCCAGCTCTTTCGGGGTTCAGCCCCAGCATTTT
TRBV5-6,NA,TRBJ1-1,NA,CASSSGNTEAFF,TGTGCCAGCAGCTCAGGGAACACTGAAGCTTTCTTT
TRBV5-1,NA,TRBJ2-5,NA,CASSPTGRSEETQYF,TGCGCCAGCTCCCCCACCGGGCGTAGTGAAGAGACCCAGTACTTC
TRBV10-3,NA,TRBJ2-2,NA,CAIEGHAGELFF,TGTGCCATCGAGGGGCACGCCGGGGAGCTGTTTTTT
TRBV23-1,NA,TRBJ2-5,NA,CAGWEQETQYF,TGCGCCGGCTGGGAGCAAGAGACCCAGTACTTC